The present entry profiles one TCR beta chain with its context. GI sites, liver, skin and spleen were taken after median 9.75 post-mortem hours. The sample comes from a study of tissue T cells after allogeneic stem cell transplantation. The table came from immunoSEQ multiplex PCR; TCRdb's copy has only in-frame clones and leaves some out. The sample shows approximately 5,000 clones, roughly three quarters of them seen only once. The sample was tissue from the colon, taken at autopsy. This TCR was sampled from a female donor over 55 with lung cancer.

This CDR3 is CASSYPASGSTDTQYF. The CDR3 DNA is TGTGCCAGCAGCTACCCGGCTAGCGGGAGCACAGATACGCAGTATTTT. The V gene is TRBV5-4, the J gene TRBJ2-3, with 8 bases lining up with TRBD2. Germline loops: CDR1 SGHNT, CDR2 YYREEE (reference sequence). Germline trimming cut 3 bases from V and 0 bases from J; bases unmatched to any gene: 6. The CDR3 runs to 16 residues.